A selection of T cell receptor beta chains follows, all from one sample in a study of CD8+ T cells in alopecia areata. Profiled with immunoSEQ multiplex PCR; TCRdb holds only in-frame clones, not every one. The repertoire holds roughly 140,000 clones, 40% to 60% seen once, with just under 20% in the top ten. Sequencing was performed on CD8+ T cells sorted from blood, taken at week 0. Receptor source: a human donor with alopecia areata. CDR3s include the opening cysteine and the closing phenylalanine or tryptophan. A D gene is named only where the DNA matches it firmly. Clone size is not always given. Where it is, it says once, few, many or a class for expanded clones.

size	D	J	V	DNA	CDR3
.	.	TRBJ2-1	TRBV13	TGTGCCAGCAGCTCACCCTCAAAAGGATACAATGAGCAGTTCTTC	CASSSPSKGYNEQFF
few	.	TRBJ2-1	TRBV23-1	TGCGCCAGCAGTCACCGGCAGTTCTTC	CASSHRQFF
.	.	TRBJ2-3	TRBV5-1	TGCGCCAGCAGCACCACAGATACGCAGTATTTT	CASSTTDTQYF
.	.	TRBJ2-1	TRBV6-6	TGTGCCAGCAGGACTGACAATGAGCAGTTCTTC	CASRTDNEQFF
few	TRBD1	TRBJ2-1	TRBV29-1	TGCAGCGCCCAGAGGGACAGGGATAATCACTCCTACAATGAGCAGTTCTTC	CSAQRDRDNHSYNEQFF
.	TRBD1	TRBJ1-2	TRBV4-3	TGCGCCAGCAGCCCCGGACAGGGCTATGGCTACACCTTC	CASSPGQGYGYTF
.	.	TRBJ1-2	TRBV25-1	TGTGCCAGCAGTGTGGGGAAGGGTGGCTACACCTTC	CASSVGKGGYTF
.	TRBD1	TRBJ1-4	TRBV9	TGTGCCAGCAGTGCCGGGACAGCTAATGAAAAACTGTTTTTT	CASSAGTANEKLFF
few	.	TRBJ2-7	TRBV2	TGTGCCAGCAGTGAAGCGAGGTCCGCTTCCTACGAGCAGTACTTC	CASSEARSASYEQYF
.	.	TRBJ1-2	TRBV4-3	TGCGCCAGCAGCCCAGACAGTGCGAACTATGGCTACACCTTC	CASSPDSANYGYTF
.	.	TRBJ1-1	TRBV14	TGTGCCAGCAGCCCGTCGTCCTGGAACACTGAAGCTTTCTTT	CASSPSSWNTEAFF
.	.	TRBJ2-5	TRBV19	TGTGCCAGTAGTATAGGTACCCTACAAGAGACCCAGTACTTC	CASSIGTLQETQYF
.	TRBD1	TRBJ1-1	TRBV7-2	TGTGCCAGCAGCCCAACAGGGGAAATGAACACTGAAGCTTTCTTT	CASSPTGEMNTEAFF
few	TRBD2	TRBJ2-2	TRBV23-1	TGCGCCAGCAGTCAATCCTGTTGGACTAGCGGCACCGGGGAGCTGTTTTTT	CASSQSCWTSGTGELFF
.	TRBD1	TRBJ2-1	TRBV13	TGTGCCAGCAGTCAGGGGGCGAACAATGAGCAGTTCTTC	CASSQGANNEQFF
.	TRBD1	TRBJ2-1	TRBV27	TGTGCCAGCAGTCAGGGACAGAGTGAGCAGTTCTTC	CASSQGQSEQFF
once	TRBD2	TRBJ2-1	TRBV7-3	TGTGCCAGCAGCTTACAGGGACTAGATTACAATGAGCAGTTCTTC	CASSLQGLDYNEQFF
.	.	TRBJ1-5	TRBV15	TGTGCCACCAGCATCTATGGAGTCCATCAGCCCCAGCATTTT	CATSIYGVHQPQHF
.	.	TRBJ2-2	TRBV29-1	TGCAGCGTTGAGGGGAACACCGGGGAGCTGTTTTTT	CSVEGNTGELFF
.	.	TRBJ1-2	TRBV6-1	TGTGCCAGCAGTGACAGGGGCTATGGCTACACCTTC	CASSDRGYGYTF
few	.	TRBJ1-2	TRBV29-1	TGCAGTGCGGGCGGGGATCATGGCTACACCTTC	CSAGGDHGYTF
.	.	TRBJ2-7	TRBV7-9	TGTGCCAGCACCGCCGACAGCTACGAGCAGTACTTC	CASTADSYEQYF
.	.	TRBJ1-1	TRBV13	TGTGCCAGCAGCTTAGTCGGTCGAGGGGAAGCTTTCTTT	CASSLVGRGEAFF
few	.	TRBJ1-2	TRBV4-1	TGCGCCAGCAGCCAAGAGATGGCGTTTTCTAACTATGGCTACACCTTC	CASSQEMAFSNYGYTF
.	TRBD2	TRBJ2-2	TRBV15	TGTGCCACCGGGACTAGCGGGGGTGGGGAGCTGTTTTTT	CATGTSGGGELFF